This TCR beta chain was found in a study of T cells in localized non-small cell lung cancer. General study points: Adjacent uninvolved lung had the highest clonality, suggesting focused antigen responses. Median approximately 58 top-100 tumor clones were shared with paired adjacent lung.

About this clone: What it binds is not known.

Profiled with immunoSEQ multiplex PCR; TCRdb holds only in-frame clones, not every one. The sample has about 1,000 clones, approximately 30% seen once; the top ten hold about 16%. The CDR3 is 15 residues long. Between the trimmed V and J ends, which lost 2 bases and 1 base, there was a span of 8 bases. Germline values: CDR1 MGHDK, CDR2 SYGVNS. This TCR came from a woman between 18 and 50 years old with stage III lung adenocarcinoma. The gene calls are TRBV25-1 and TRBJ2-2; D is uncertain. The material sequenced was lung tumor tissue, taken before any cancer treatment. In DNA form, the CDR3 reads TGTGCCAGCAGTGAAAGTCTTGTGAACACCGGGGAGCTGTTTTTT. Translated, it gives CASSESLVNTGELFF.